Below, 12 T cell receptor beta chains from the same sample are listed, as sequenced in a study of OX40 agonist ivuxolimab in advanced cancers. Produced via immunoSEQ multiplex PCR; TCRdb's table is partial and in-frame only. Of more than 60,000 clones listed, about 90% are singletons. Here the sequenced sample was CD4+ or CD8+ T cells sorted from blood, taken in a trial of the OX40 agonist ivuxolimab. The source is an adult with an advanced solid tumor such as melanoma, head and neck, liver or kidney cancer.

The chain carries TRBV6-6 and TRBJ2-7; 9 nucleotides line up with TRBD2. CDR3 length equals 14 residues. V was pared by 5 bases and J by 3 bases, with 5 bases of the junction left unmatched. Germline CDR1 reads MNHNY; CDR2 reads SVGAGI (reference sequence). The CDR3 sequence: CASSLGTSRYEQYF. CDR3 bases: TGTGCCAGCAGTCTCGGGACTAGCCGCTACGAGCAGTACTTC.

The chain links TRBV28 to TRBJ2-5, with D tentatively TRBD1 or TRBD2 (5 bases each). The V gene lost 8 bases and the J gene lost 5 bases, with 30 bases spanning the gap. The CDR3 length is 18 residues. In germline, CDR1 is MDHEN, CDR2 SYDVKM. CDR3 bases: TGTGCCAGCCGACTTGGGGCCTTAGCGTCAGGGATGGGGGAGACCCAGTACTTC. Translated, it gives CASRLGALASGMGETQYF.

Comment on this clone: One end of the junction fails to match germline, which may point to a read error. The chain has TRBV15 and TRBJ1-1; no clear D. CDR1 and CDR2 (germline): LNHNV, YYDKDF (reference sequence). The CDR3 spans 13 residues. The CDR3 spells CATSWTLNAEAFF. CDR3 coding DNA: TGTGCCACCAGTTGGACTCTGAACGCTGAAGCTTTCTTT. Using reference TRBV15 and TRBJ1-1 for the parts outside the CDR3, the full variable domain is DAMVIQNPRYQVTQFGKPVTLSCSQTLNHNVMYWYQQKSSQAPKLLFHYYDKDFNNEADTPDNFQSRRPNTSFCFLDIRSPGLGDTAMYLCATSWTLNAEAFFGQGTRLTVV.

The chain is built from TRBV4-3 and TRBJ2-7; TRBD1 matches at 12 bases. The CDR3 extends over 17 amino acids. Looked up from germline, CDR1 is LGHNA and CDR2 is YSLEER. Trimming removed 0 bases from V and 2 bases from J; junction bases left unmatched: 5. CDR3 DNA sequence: TGCGCCAGCAGCCAAGATGGGGGACAGGGGGCCCCCTACGAGCAGTACTTC. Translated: CASSQDGGQGAPYEQYF.

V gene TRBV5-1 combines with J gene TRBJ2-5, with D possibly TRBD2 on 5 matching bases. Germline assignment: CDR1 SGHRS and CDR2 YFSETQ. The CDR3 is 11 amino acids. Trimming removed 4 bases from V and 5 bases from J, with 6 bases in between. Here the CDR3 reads CASSPGETQYF. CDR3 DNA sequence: TGCGCCAGCAGCCCGGGGGAGACCCAGTACTTC.

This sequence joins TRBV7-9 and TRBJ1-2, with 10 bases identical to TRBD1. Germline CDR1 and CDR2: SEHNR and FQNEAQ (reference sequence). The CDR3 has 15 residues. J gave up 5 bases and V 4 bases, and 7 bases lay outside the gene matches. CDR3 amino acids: CASSSFPGQGYGYTF. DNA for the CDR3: TGTGCCAGCAGCTCCTTCCCGGGACAGGGGTATGGCTACACCTTC.

CDR3 region: CASSQESILAGGSNEQFF. CDR3 DNA: TGCGCCAGCAGCCAAGAAAGCATCCTAGCGGGAGGCAGCAATGAGCAGTTCTTC. The gene calls are TRBV4-1 and TRBJ2-1, with 11 bases that match TRBD2. The CDR3 spans 18 residues. Germline CDR1 MGHRA, CDR2 YSYEKL. After removal of 0 bases from V and 6 bases from J, the junction contained 10 bases not matched to a gene.

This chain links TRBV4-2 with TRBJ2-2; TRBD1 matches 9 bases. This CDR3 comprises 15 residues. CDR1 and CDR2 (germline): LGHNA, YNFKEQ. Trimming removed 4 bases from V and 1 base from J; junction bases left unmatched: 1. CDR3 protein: CASSPGQGNTGELFF. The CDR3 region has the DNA TGTGCCAGCAGCCCGGGACAGGGGAACACCGGGGAGCTGTTTTTT.

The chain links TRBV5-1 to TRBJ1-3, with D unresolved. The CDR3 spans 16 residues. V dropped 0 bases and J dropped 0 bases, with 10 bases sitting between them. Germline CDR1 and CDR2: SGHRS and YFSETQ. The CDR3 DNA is TGCGCCAGCAGCTTGGATCGGGCCGACTCTGGAAACACCATATATTTT. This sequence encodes CASSLDRADSGNTIYF.

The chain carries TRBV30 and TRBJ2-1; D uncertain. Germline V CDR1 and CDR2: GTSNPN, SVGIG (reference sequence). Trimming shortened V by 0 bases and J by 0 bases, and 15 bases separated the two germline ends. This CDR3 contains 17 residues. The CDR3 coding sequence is TGTGCCTGGAGTGTCCCTACCTTGAGACGCTCCTACAATGAGCAGTTCTTC. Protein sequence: CAWSVPTLRRSYNEQFF.

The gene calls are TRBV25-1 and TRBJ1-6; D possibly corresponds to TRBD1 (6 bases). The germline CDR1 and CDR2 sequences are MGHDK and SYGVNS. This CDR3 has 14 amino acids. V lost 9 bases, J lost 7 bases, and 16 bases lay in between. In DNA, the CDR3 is TGTGCCAGTAGCCTAGGACAGTGGAATTCACCCCTCCACTTT. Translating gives CASSLGQWNSPLHF.

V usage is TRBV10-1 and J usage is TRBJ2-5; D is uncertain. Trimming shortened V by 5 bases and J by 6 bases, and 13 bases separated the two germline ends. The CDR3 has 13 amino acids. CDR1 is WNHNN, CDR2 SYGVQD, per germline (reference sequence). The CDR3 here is CASSSSGIQTQYF. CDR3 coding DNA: TGCGCCAGCAGTTCGTCCGGTATTCAGACCCAGTACTTC.